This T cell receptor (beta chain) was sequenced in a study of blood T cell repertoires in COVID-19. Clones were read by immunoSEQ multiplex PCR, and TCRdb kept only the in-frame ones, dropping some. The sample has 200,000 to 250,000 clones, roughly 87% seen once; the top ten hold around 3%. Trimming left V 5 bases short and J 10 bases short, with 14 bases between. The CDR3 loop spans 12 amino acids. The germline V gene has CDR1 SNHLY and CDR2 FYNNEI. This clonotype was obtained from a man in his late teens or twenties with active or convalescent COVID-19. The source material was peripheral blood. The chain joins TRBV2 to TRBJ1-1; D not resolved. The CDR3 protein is CASSLFYGGAFF. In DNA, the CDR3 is TGTGCCAGCAGTCTTTTTTATGGCGGAGCTTTCTTT.